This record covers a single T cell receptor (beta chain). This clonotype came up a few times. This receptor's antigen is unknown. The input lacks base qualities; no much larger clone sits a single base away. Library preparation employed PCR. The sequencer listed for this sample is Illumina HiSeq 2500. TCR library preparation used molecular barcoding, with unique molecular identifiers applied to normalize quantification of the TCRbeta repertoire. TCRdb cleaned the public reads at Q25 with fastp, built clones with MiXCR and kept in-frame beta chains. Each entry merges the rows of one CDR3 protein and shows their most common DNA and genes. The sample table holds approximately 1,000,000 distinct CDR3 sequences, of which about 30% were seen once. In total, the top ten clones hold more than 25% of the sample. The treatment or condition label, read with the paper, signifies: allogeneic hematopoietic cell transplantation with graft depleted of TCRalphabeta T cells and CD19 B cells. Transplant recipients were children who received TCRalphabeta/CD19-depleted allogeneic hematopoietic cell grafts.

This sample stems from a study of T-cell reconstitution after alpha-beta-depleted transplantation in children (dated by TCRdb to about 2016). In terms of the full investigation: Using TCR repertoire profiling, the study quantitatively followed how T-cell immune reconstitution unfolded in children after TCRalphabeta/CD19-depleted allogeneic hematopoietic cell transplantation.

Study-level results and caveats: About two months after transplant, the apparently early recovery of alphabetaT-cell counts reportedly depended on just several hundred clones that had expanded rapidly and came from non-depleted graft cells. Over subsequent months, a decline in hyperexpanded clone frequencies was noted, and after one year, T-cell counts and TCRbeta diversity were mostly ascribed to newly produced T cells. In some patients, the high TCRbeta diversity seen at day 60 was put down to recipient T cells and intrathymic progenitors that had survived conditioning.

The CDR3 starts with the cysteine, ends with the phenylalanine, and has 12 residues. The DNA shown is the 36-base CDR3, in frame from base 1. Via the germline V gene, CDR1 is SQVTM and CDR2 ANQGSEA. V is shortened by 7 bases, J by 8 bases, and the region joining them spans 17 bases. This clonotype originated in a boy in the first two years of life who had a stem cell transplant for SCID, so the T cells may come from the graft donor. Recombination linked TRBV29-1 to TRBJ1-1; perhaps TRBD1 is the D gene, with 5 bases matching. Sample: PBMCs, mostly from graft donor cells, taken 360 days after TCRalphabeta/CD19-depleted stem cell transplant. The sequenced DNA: TGCAGCGGCTTGGGACCGGCAAAGGAAGCTTTCTTT. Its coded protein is CSGLGPAKEAFF.